These 22 T cell receptor beta chains came from one sample sequenced in a study of shared clonotypes between healthy human individuals. Method: immunoSEQ multiplex PCR; TCRdb's copy keeps in-frame clones and lacks some. The table lists roughly 2.5 million clones, around nine tenths of them singletons. The source material was naive CD4+ T cells sorted from blood. Subset: CD45RA+ positively selected. These receptor sequences come from a man between 18 and 35 years old in good health.

This sequence joins TRBV6-5 and TRBJ1-2; D gene unclear. The CDR3 length is 13 residues. Germline V gene sequence: CDR1 MNHEY, CDR2 SVGAGI. V was trimmed by 0 bases and J by 6 bases, leaving 8 bases between them. The CDR3 loop is CASSYSTMDGYTF. The CDR3 nucleotides read TGTGCCAGCAGTTACTCGACGATGGATGGCTACACCTTC.

Note on this clone: This CDR3 is also generated by other DNA sequences in the sample. The chain is built from TRBV6-5 and TRBJ1-1, with D possibly matching TRBD1 (5 bases). Germline CDR1 MNHEY, CDR2 SVGAGI. The CDR3 loop spans 14 amino acids. The germline V and J ends were trimmed by 2 bases and 1 base, with 8 bases remaining between them. In nucleotides, the CDR3 is TGTGCCAGCAGTTACCGCACAGGGAACACTGAAGCTTTCTTT. This sequence encodes CASSYRTGNTEAFF.

The chain links TRBV5-1 to TRBJ2-7; D not certain. The CDR3 has 14 residues. V was pared by 1 base and J by 2 bases, with 10 bases between. In germline, CDR1 is SGHRS, CDR2 YFSETQ. The CDR3 spells CASSLSPGPYEQYF. In DNA, the CDR3 is TGCGCCAGCAGCTTGAGCCCAGGCCCCTACGAGCAGTACTTC.

The chain carries TRBV19 and TRBJ1-6; TRBD1 matches at 7 bases. The ends lost 5 bases at V and 3 bases at J; junction bases unmatched: 4. CDR1 and CDR2 (germline): LNHDA, SQIVND (reference sequence). The CDR3 is 15 amino acids. This CDR3 is CASSSDRSYNSPLHF. Written as DNA, the CDR3 is TGTGCCAGTAGTTCGGACAGGAGCTATAATTCACCCCTCCACTTT. Full variable domain (outside the CDR3, taken from reference TRBV19 and TRBJ1-6): DGGITQSPKYLFRKEGQNVTLSCEQNLNHDAMYWYRQDPGQGLRLIYYSQIVNDFQKGDIAEGYSVSREKKESFPLTVTSAQKNPTAFYLCASSSDRSYNSPLHFGNGTRLTVT.

The V and J genes are TRBV6-5 and TRBJ1-4; D might be TRBD1 (6 bases). V was shortened by 4 bases and J by 8 bases, with 17 bases between the two germline ends. Looked up from germline, CDR1 is MNHEY and CDR2 is SVGAGI. The CDR3 loop spans 15 amino acids. The CDR3 DNA reads as TGTGCCAGCAGTTCCCGAGGAGGGGGTGGAGAAAAACTGTTTTTT. Translation gives CASSSRGGGGEKLFF.

The rearrangement joins TRBV19 to TRBJ2-3; TRBD2 agrees at 9 bases. CDR3 size: 16 residues. The V segment lost 2 bases and the J segment 2 bases; nucleotides outside the gene matches: 5. Germline V gene data show CDR1 as LNHDA and CDR2 as SQIVND (reference sequence). In nucleotides, the CDR3 is TGTGCCAGTAGTATAAATGCGGGAGGGGACACAGATACGCAGTATTTT. Protein product: CASSINAGGDTDTQYF.

This clone was found a few times. V gene TRBV7-2 combines with J gene TRBJ1-2; the D is unclear. CDR1 and CDR2 (germline): SGHTA, FQGNSA. With 5 bases removed from V and 4 bases from J, the gap between germline ends came to 5 bases. The CDR3 covers 11 residues. CDR3 DNA sequence: TGTGCCAGCAGCCCGTCCTATGGCTACACCTTC. Translating gives CASSPSYGYTF. Full variable domain (rest looked up from reference TRBV7-2 and TRBJ1-2): GAGVSQSPSNKVTEKGKDVELRCDPISGHTALYWYRQSLGQGLEFLIYFQGNSAPDKSGLPSDRFSAERTGGSVSTLTIQRTQQEDSAVYLCASSPSYGYTFGSGTRLTVV.

In regard to this clone: This sample includes further DNA sequences coding for the same CDR3. This sequence joins TRBV4-1 and TRBJ2-5; D gene uncertain. This CDR3 has 14 residues. Trimming removed 1 base at V and 1 base at J, with 7 bases between. Germline CDR1 reads MGHRA; CDR2 reads YSYEKL. CDR3 in DNA: TGCGCCAGCAGCCAAGTCAGCCTCCAAGAGACCCAGTACTTC. Translating gives CASSQVSLQETQYF.

The rearrangement uses TRBV10-1 and TRBJ1-4, with 10 bases fitting TRBD1. CDR3 size: 15 residues. V shed 6 bases and J 6 bases; nucleotides not matched to a gene: 7. Germline assignment: CDR1 WNHNN and CDR2 SYGVQD (reference sequence). The CDR3 nucleotides are TGCGCCAGCAGCAAACAGGACAGGGGGGATGAAAAACTGTTTTTT. This encodes CASSKQDRGDEKLFF.

This chain uses TRBV18 with TRBJ2-2; D might be TRBD1 (6 bases). Germline CDR1 and CDR2: KGHSH and LQKENI. The CDR3 is 16 amino acids. Trimming removed 5 bases at V and 4 bases at J, with 17 bases between. CDR3 residues: CASSKSGQISTGELFF. The CDR3 DNA reads as TGTGCCAGCTCAAAATCGGGACAAATAAGCACCGGGGAGCTGTTTTTT.

The genes are TRBV11-3 and TRBJ2-1, with D perhaps TRBD1 or TRBD2 (6 bases each). The CDR3 consists of 16 residues. Trimming pared 4 bases from V and 4 bases from J, leaving 17 bases between. The germline V gene has CDR1 SGHNT and CDR2 YENEEA. The CDR3 here is CASSSVMGGQYNEQFF. CDR3 nucleotide sequence: TGTGCCAGCAGCTCCGTGATGGGGGGCCAATACAATGAGCAGTTCTTC.

V and J are TRBV5-1 and TRBJ2-5; 7 nucleotides match TRBD1. The CDR3 is 16 residues long. V was clipped by 0 bases and J by 4 bases; unmatched bases: 9. The germline V gene has CDR1 SGHRS and CDR2 YFSETQ. The CDR3 spells CASSLGDRVFAETQYF. CDR3 coding DNA: TGCGCCAGCAGCTTGGGGGACAGAGTGTTTGCAGAGACCCAGTACTTC.

About this clone: The junction does not match germline at one end; this may be a read error. The CDR3 nucleotides are TGTGCCAGCACCCCTCTAAACAGGGTGAATACTGAAGCTTTCTTT. Amino acids: CASTPLNRVNTEAFF. This rearrangement joins TRBV28 to TRBJ1-1; TRBD1 is a possible D gene (6 bases). The length of the CDR3 is 15 residues. Germline CDR1 MDHEN, CDR2 SYDVKM.

This clone was found once. This CDR3 is CASSSSANYGYTF. The CDR3 region has the DNA TGTGCCAGCAGTTCATCTGCTAACTATGGCTACACCTTC. The rearrangement links TRBV28 to TRBJ1-2; D gene uncertain. Germline values: CDR1 MDHEN, CDR2 SYDVKM. The CDR3 contains 13 residues. Trimming left V 4 bases short and J 0 bases short, with 6 bases between.

On this clone itself: Other DNA variants within this sample encode the same CDR3. The chain is built from TRBV11-2 and TRBJ2-2; tentatively, D is TRBD1 (5 bases). The CDR3 runs to 14 residues. The V end was cut by 1 base, the J end by 5 bases, with 8 bases between. CDR1 is SGHAT, CDR2 FQNNGV, per germline. DNA for the CDR3: TGTGCCAGCAGCTTAGGGACAAAAACCGGGGAGCTGTTTTTT. Translation gives CASSLGTKTGELFF.

V and J are TRBV13 and TRBJ2-3, with 9 bases lining up with TRBD1. The V gene's germline CDR1 is PRHDT and CDR2 FYEKMQ (reference sequence). The CDR3 loop spans 15 amino acids. Losses at the gene ends were 3 bases for V and 1 base for J; bases not matched to a gene: 2. The CDR3 coding sequence is TGTGCCAGCAGCTTTTGGACAGGGGGCACAGATACGCAGTATTTT. The encoded protein is CASSFWTGGTDTQYF.

This clone appeared a few times. This chain connects TRBV30 to TRBJ1-1, with 8 nucleotides matching TRBD1. With V trimmed by 3 bases and J by 0 bases, 9 bases remained unmatched. The CDR3 consists of 16 residues. Germline V gene lookup returns CDR1 GTSNPN and CDR2 SVGIG (reference sequence). The CDR3 DNA follows: TGTGCCTGGAGGGGCACAGGGGGTCACATGAACACTGAAGCTTTCTTT. Protein: CAWRGTGGHMNTEAFF. Full variable domain (rest looked up from reference TRBV30 and TRBJ1-1): SQTIHQWPATLVQPVGSPLSLECTVEGTSNPNLYWYRQAAGRGLQLLFYSVGIGQISSEVPQNLSASRPQDRQFILSSKKLLLSDSGFYLCAWRGTGGHMNTEAFFGQGTRLTVV.

The rearrangement joins TRBV6-5 to TRBJ2-7, with D possibly TRBD2 on 6 matching bases. Trimming took off 0 bases at V and 6 bases at J, with 9 bases between the two ends. The CDR3 covers 13 residues. Per germline, CDR1 MNHEY and CDR2 SVGAGI. The DNA of the CDR3 is TGTGCCAGCAGTTACTCTGGAGGGACCGAGCAGTACTTC. It translates to CASSYSGGTEQYF.

The chain employs TRBV5-5 and TRBJ2-1; D is perhaps TRBD2 (6 bases). With 4 bases removed from V and 0 bases from J, the gap between germline ends came to 14 bases. The CDR3 totals 16 residues. The V gene's germline CDR1 is SGHKS and CDR2 YYEKEE (reference sequence). CDR3 amino acids: CASSVTGDRSYNEQFF. The CDR3 nucleotides read TGTGCCAGCAGCGTTACGGGGGACCGCTCCTACAATGAGCAGTTCTTC.

The chain joins TRBV5-5 to TRBJ2-4; TRBD1 might be the D (5 bases). CDR1 SGHKS and CDR2 YYEKEE come from the germline V gene (reference sequence). V lost 1 base and J 9 bases, leaving 8 bases between the germline ends. There are 12 residues in the CDR3. Here the CDR3 reads CASSLPGLIQYF. The CDR3 DNA is TGTGCCAGCAGCTTGCCAGGGCTCATTCAGTACTTC.

This chain connects TRBV6-1 to TRBJ2-7, with D perhaps TRBD1 or TRBD2 (6 bases each). In germline, CDR1 is MNHNS, CDR2 SASEGT. V lost 6 bases to trimming and J lost 10 bases, with 22 bases between them. The CDR3 extends over 14 amino acids. The CDR3 protein is CASSGGLLLRIQYF. The CDR3 DNA reads TGTGCCAGCAGCGGGGGCCTCCTACTACGAATTCAGTACTTC.

The sample holds one count of this clone. The rearrangement joins TRBV7-9 to TRBJ1-6; D ambiguous. Germline values: CDR1 SEHNR, CDR2 FQNEAQ (reference sequence). V was pared by 3 bases and J by 10 bases, with 7 bases between. The CDR3 is made up of 12 amino acids. This CDR3 reads CASSLGQSPLHF. DNA of the CDR3: TGTGCCAGCAGCTTGGGTCAATCACCCCTCCACTTT.